This T cell receptor (beta chain) appears in the sequencing data of a study of post-analysis software for immune sequencing data. The sample holds a few counts of this clonotype. Antigen unknown. Researchers reported that TCR beta cDNA libraries carried unique molecular identifiers. Between about 1 and 11 million T cells gave rise to 500,000 to 650,000 cDNA molecules. Using its own MiXCR run on the PCR reads, TCRdb lists one record per CDR3 protein. The data show 450,000 or so distinct CDR3 sequences, less than 45% seen once. Findings and limits, study-wide: Normalized Chao1 diversity was significantly reduced in patients versus controls. Strong co-clustering by F measure was evident for samples that had been prepared in the same batch.

The sample was blood. The clonotype was recovered from a girl aged 10-17 years with multiple sclerosis.

The CDR3 loop is CASSQVSRQQETQYF. The CDR3 nucleotides read TGTGCCAGCAGCCAAGTTTCGAGACAGCAAGAGACCCAGTACTTC. The chain combines TRBV4-2 with TRBJ2-5; a weak D match, TRBD1 (5 bases). Germline assignment: CDR1 LGHNA and CDR2 YNFKEQ. The CDR3 runs 15 residues. The V end lost 1 base, the J end lost 2 bases, and 11 bases lay between the germline ends.